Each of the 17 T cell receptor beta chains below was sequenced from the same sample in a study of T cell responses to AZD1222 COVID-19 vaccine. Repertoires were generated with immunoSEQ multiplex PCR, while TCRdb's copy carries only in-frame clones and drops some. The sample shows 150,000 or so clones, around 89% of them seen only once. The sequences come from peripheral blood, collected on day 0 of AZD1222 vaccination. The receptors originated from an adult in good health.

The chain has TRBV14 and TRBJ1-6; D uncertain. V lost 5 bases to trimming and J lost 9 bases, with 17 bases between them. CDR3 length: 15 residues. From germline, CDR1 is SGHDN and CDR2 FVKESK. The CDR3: CASSGTDTVISPLHF. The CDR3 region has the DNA TGTGCCAGCAGCGGCACAGACACCGTAATTTCACCCCTCCACTTT. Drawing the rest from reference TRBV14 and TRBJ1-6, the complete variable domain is EAGVTQFPSHSVIEKGQTVTLRCDPISGHDNLYWYRRVMGKEIKFLLHFVKESKQDESGMPNNRFLAERTGGTYSTLKVQPAELEDSGVYFCASSGTDTVISPLHFGNGTRLTVT.

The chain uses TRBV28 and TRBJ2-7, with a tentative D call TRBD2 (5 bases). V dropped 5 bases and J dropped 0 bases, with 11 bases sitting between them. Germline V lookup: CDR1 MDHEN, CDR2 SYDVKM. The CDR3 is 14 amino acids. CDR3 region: CASSLGSGSYEQYF. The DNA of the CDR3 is TGTGCCAGCAGTCTCGGCAGCGGCTCCTACGAGCAGTACTTC.

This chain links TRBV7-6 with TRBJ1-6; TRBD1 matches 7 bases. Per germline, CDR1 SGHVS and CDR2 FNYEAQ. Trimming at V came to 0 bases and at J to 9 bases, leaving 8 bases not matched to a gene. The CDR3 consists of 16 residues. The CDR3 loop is CASSLAGDRVGSPLHF. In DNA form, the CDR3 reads TGTGCCAGCAGCTTAGCCGGTGACAGGGTTGGTTCACCCCTCCACTTT.

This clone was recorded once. The DNA of the CDR3 is TGTGCCAGCTCACCAGGATGGGGGGGCTCCGCTGGGGCCAACGTCCTGACTTTC. Translated, it gives CASSPGWGGSAGANVLTF. The chain employs TRBV18 and TRBJ2-6; perhaps TRBD2 as D (7 bases). CDR3 length: 18 residues. Germline-derived CDR1 and CDR2 are KGHSH and LQKENI. Trimming stripped 2 bases from V and 2 bases from J, with 16 bases between. The whole variable domain, remainder taken from reference TRBV18 and TRBJ2-6, is NAGVMQNPRHLVRRRGQEARLRCSPMKGHSHVYWYRQLPEEGLKFMVYLQKENIIDESGMPKERFSAEFPKEGPSILRIQQVVRGDSAAYFCASSPGWGGSAGANVLTFGAGSRLTVL.

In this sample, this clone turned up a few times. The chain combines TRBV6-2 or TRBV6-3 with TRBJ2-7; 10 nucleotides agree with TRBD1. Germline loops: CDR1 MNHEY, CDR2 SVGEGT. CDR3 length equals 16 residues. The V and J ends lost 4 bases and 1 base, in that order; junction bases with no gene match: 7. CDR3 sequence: CASSLTPGQGSYEQYF. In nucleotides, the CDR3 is TGTGCCAGCAGTTTAACTCCGGGACAGGGGTCCTACGAGCAGTACTTC.

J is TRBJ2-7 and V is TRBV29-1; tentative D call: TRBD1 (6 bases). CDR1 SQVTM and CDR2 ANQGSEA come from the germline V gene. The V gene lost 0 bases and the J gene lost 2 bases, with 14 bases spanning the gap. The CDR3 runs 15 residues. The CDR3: CSVEEIEGGTYEQYF. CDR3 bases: TGCAGCGTTGAAGAAATAGAAGGGGGAACCTACGAGCAGTACTTC.

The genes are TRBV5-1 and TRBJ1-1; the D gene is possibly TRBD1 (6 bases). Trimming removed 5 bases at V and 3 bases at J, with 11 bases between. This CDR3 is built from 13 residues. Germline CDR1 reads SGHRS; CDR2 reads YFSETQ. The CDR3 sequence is CASRTGRDTEAFF. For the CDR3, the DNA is TGCGCCAGCAGGACAGGTAGGGACACTGAAGCTTTCTTT. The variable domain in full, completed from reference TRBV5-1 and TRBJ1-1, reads KAGVTQTPRYLIKTRGQQVTLSCSPISGHRSVSWYQQTPGQGLQFLFEYFSETQRNKGNFPGRFSGRQFSNSRSEMNVSTLELGDSALYLCASRTGRDTEAFFGQGTRLTVV.

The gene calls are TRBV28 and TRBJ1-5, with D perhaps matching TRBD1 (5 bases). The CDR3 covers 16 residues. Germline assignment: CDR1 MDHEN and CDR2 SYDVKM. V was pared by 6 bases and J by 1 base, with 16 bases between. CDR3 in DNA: TGTGCCAGCAGCCCAACTCAGGGAGTGAGCAATCAGCCCCAGCATTTT. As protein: CASSPTQGVSNQPQHF.

The CDR3 loop reads CASNTGGSSGNTIYF. The CDR3 DNA reads TGTGCCAGCAACACGGGGGGAAGCTCTGGAAACACCATATATTTT. The chain recombines TRBV25-1 with TRBJ1-3, with D maybe TRBD1 (5 bases). V was shortened by 7 bases and J by 0 bases, with 13 bases between the two germline ends. Germline V gene sequence: CDR1 MGHDK, CDR2 SYGVNS. The CDR3 has 15 residues.

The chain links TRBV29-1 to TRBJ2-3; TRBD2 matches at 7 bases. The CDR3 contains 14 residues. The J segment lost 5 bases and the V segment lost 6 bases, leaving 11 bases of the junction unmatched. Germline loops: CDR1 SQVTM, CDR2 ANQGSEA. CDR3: CSVDRGGGLDTQYF. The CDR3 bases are TGCAGCGTAGACCGGGGCGGGGGATTAGATACGCAGTATTTT.

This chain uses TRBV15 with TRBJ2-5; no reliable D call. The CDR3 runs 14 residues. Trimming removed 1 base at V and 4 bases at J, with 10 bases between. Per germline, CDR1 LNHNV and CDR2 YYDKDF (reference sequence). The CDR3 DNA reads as TGTGCCACCAGCAGAGGGGTCAGGAGAGAGACCCAGTACTTC. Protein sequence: CATSRGVRRETQYF.

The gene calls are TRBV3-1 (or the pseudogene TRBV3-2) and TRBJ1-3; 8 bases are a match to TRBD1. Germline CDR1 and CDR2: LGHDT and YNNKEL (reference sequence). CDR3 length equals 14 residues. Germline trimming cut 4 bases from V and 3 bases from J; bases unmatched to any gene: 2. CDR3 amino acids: CASSPTGDGNTIYF. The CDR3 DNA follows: TGTGCCAGCAGCCCGACAGGGGATGGAAACACCATATATTTT.

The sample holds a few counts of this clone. The CDR3 bases are TGTGCCAGCGGTGTGCGGGGTCCCAACGAGCAGTACTTC. Translation gives CASGVRGPNEQYF. The chain has TRBV12-3 or TRBV12-4 and TRBJ2-7; D perhaps matches TRBD2 (6 bases). This CDR3 spans 13 amino acids. Trimming shortened V by 8 bases and J by 5 bases, and 16 bases separated the two germline ends.

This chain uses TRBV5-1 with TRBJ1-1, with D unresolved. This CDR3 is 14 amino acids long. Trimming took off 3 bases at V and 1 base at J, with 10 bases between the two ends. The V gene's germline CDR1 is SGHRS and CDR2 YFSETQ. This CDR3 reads CASSSQSSNTEAFF. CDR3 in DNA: TGCGCCAGCAGCTCACAGAGTTCGAACACTGAAGCTTTCTTT.

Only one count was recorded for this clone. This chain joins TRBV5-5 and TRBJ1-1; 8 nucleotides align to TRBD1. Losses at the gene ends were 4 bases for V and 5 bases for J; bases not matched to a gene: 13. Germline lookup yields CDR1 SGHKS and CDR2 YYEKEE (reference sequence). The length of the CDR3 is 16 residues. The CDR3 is CASSPGAGQGVTEAFF. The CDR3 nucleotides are TGTGCCAGCAGCCCCGGCGCAGGACAGGGAGTAACTGAAGCTTTCTTT.

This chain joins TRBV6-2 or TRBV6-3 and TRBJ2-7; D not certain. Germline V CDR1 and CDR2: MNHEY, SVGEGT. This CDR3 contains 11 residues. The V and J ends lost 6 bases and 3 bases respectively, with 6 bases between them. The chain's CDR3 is CASSRRYEQYF. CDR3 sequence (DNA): TGTGCCAGCAGCCGGCGCTACGAGCAGTACTTC.

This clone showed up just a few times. CDR3 in DNA: TGTGCCTCCCTAAGGGGCACAGGGCCTATTATTAGCTCCTACGAGCAGTACTTC. Translated: CASLRGTGPIISSYEQYF. The V gene is TRBV2, the J gene TRBJ2-7; possible D gene TRBD1, 6 bases. Germline CDR1 SNHLY, CDR2 FYNNEI. The CDR3 spans 18 residues. The V end was cut by 11 bases, the J end by 0 bases, with 29 bases between.